These T cell receptor beta chains were read from a single sample in a study of shared clonotypes between healthy human individuals. Data came from immunoSEQ multiplex PCR; TCRdb stores just in-frame clones and leaves some out. The table shows 2 million to 2.5 million clones, with roughly 92% occurring only once. The sequenced sample was naive CD4+ T cells from PBMCs. The receptors were gathered from a man aged 18 to 29 in good health. Some clones in this sample may be carry-over from other donors' samples. Both conserved end residues are part of each CDR3. Each record gives: clone size, V gene, D gene, J gene, CDR3 DNA, CDR3 protein. The D gene is left open where the match is weak. Expanded clones get a size class; other rows say once, few or many, or leave the size out.

>-|TRBV7-2|-|TRBJ1-5
TGTGCCAGCAGCTTAGGTTCAGGGTTGCATCAGCCCCAGCATTTT
CASSLGSGLHQPQHF
>-|TRBV28|-|TRBJ1-2
TGTGCCAGCAGGGACGACGGAGCTAACTATGGCTACACCTTC
CASRDDGANYGYTF
>few|TRBV6-5|-|TRBJ2-3
TGTGCCAGCAGTTACTCGGGGACGCAGTATTTT
CASSYSGTQYF
>-|TRBV18|TRBD1|TRBJ1-5
TGTGCCAGCTCACCGAGGGACAGGGGGGCAAATCAGCCCCAGCATTTT
CASSPRDRGANQPQHF
>-|TRBV7-9|-|TRBJ2-7
TGTGCCAGCAGCTTAGAGTACGAGCAGTACTTC
CASSLEYEQYF
>-|TRBV29-1|TRBD2|TRBJ2-7
TGCAGCGTAGCTAGCGGGCGCTCCTACGAGCAGTACTTC
CSVASGRSYEQYF
>-|TRBV28|-|TRBJ2-4
TGTGCCAGCACATACGGGGGACTAGCCAAAAACATTCAGTACTTC
CASTYGGLAKNIQYF
>-|TRBV5-1|-|TRBJ1-1
TGCGCCAGCAGCTTCCCAGAGAACACTGAAGCTTTCTTT
CASSFPENTEAFF
>-|TRBV5-1|-|TRBJ2-3
TGCGCCAGCCAAGCGGCAGGAAGCACAGATACGCAGTATTTT
CASQAAGSTDTQYF
>-|TRBV1|-|TRBJ2-7
TGCACCAGCAGCCGGAACCCGGGACTAGCGGGAGTTAACGAGCAGTACTTC
CTSSRNPGLAGVNEQYF
>-|TRBV5-1|-|TRBJ2-7
TGCGCCAGCAGCCATGGACAGCTCACCTACGAGCAGTACTTC
CASSHGQLTYEQYF
>few|TRBV4-1|-|TRBJ1-5
TGCGCCAGCAGCCAAGGCCCGGGAGGCGGCGGCAATCAGCCCCAGCATTTT
CASSQGPGGGGNQPQHF
>-|TRBV7-2|-|TRBJ1-2
TGTGCCAGCAGCTTCTCGACAGAGAGCTATGGCTACACCTTC
CASSFSTESYGYTF
>-|TRBV27|TRBD1|TRBJ2-3
TGTGCCAGCACCCCGGACAGGCGATCTAGCACAGATACGCAGTATTTT
CASTPDRRSSTDTQYF
>-|TRBV9|TRBD1|TRBJ2-2
TGTGCCAGCAGCGCCGGACAGGGCGGGTCCGGGGAGCTGTTTTTT
CASSAGQGGSGELFF
>-|TRBV6-1|-|TRBJ1-5
TGTGCCAGCAATCTCGGGGCAGACTTTCAGCCCCAGCATTTT
CASNLGADFQPQHF
>-|TRBV28|TRBD1|TRBJ2-1
TGTGCCAGCAGTTTTGATGGGACATCAGGGGGCGGGTACGTTCCGCGGGTGCAGTTCTTC
CASSFDGTSGGGYVPRVQFF
>once|TRBV10-3|-|TRBJ2-5
TGTGCCATCAGTGAACTATCCTCCGGTGAGACCCAGTACTTC
CAISELSSGETQYF
>-|TRBV4-2|-|TRBJ1-1
TGTGCCAGCAGCCAAGGATTGGGTCTGCACACTGAAGCTTTCTTT
CASSQGLGLHTEAFF
>-|TRBV30|-|TRBJ1-5
TGTGCCTGGAGTTCACCGACTAATCAGCCCCAGCATTTT
CAWSSPTNQPQHF
>-|TRBV5-1|-|TRBJ1-4
TGCGCCAGCAGCGGGTCACAGGCCGCAATGGAAAAACTGTTTTTT
CASSGSQAAMEKLFF
>-|TRBV6-5|-|TRBJ2-7
TGTGCCAGCAGCCCCTACCGGTTAGGGGTTTACGAGCAGTACTTC
CASSPYRLGVYEQYF
>-|TRBV10-3|TRBD2|TRBJ2-7
TGTGCCATCAGTAGTACTAGCGGCCCCACTAACGAGCAGTACTTC
CAISSTSGPTNEQYF
>-|TRBV28|TRBD1|TRBJ1-1
TGTGCCAGCAGTCAGGGGGGGTACGCTGAAGCTTTCTTT
CASSQGGYAEAFF
>-|TRBV19|-|TRBJ1-2
TGTGCCAGTACCCCACCTGCGGGGGACGATGGCTACACCTTC
CASTPPAGDDGYTF
>-|TRBV6-5|-|TRBJ1-1
TGTGCCAGCAGTTTGGGAGTTACCTCGGGCACTGAAGCTTTCTTT
CASSLGVTSGTEAFF
>-|TRBV7-9|-|TRBJ2-2
TGTGCCAGCACCATACTCCTGGTGACCCGGGAGCTGTTTTTT
CASTILLVTRELFF
>-|TRBV6-1|-|TRBJ1-5
TGTGCCAGCAGGGAGGGCGTCCATCAGCCCCAGCATTTT
CASREGVHQPQHF
>once|TRBV9|-|TRBJ2-5
TGTGCCAGCAGCACGGAAGAAGAGACCCAGTACTTC
CASSTEEETQYF
>-|TRBV2|-|TRBJ1-1
TGTGCCAGCAGTGGAACTCGGGGAACGAACACTGAAGCTTTCTTT
CASSGTRGTNTEAFF
>-|TRBV5-4|TRBD2|TRBJ2-5
TGTGCCAGCAGTTCAATAGCGGGAGGCCCGTACGAGACCCAGTACTTC
CASSSIAGGPYETQYF
>-|TRBV5-5|-|TRBJ1-2
TGTGCCAGCAGCCCAGACTGGAACTATGGCTACACCTTC
CASSPDWNYGYTF
>-|TRBV7-2|-|TRBJ2-1
TGTGCCAGCAGTTCAGGACGGATCACTGAGCAGTTCTTC
CASSSGRITEQFF
>-|TRBV5-4|-|TRBJ2-6
TGTGCCAGCAGCTTGTGGCGGAGCTCTGGGGCCAACGTCCTGACTTTC
CASSLWRSSGANVLTF
>few|TRBV7-9|TRBD1|TRBJ1-2
TGTGCCAGCAGCTCACAAGGGACAGTCTATGGCTACACCTTC
CASSSQGTVYGYTF
>-|TRBV7-3|TRBD1|TRBJ1-3
TGTGCCAGCAGCTTAACGGGGACAGTTGGAAACACCATATATTTT
CASSLTGTVGNTIYF
>-|TRBV5-1|TRBD1|TRBJ2-3
TGCGCCAGCAGCTCGACACCTCCAGGACAGGGGGGAGCAGATACGCAGTATTTT
CASSSTPPGQGGADTQYF
>-|TRBV19|-|TRBJ2-1
TGTGCCAGTAGTACCGCTGTGCGGGAGCAGTTCTTC
CASSTAVREQFF
>-|TRBV27|-|TRBJ2-3
TGTGCCAGCAGGTACAGGGCAGATACGCAGTATTTT
CASRYRADTQYF
>-|TRBV2|-|TRBJ2-2
TGTGCCAGCAGTGAGGAGCACACCGGGGAGCTGTTTTTT
CASSEEHTGELFF
>-|TRBV7-9|-|TRBJ1-6
TGTGCCAGCAGCTCAACTTCAGGCGCAAATAATTCACCCCTCCACTTT
CASSSTSGANNSPLHF
>-|TRBV7-8|-|TRBJ1-2
TGTGCCAGCAGCTTAGACTCGGAGGGGTATGGCTACACCTTC
CASSLDSEGYGYTF
>-|TRBV9|-|TRBJ1-4
TGTGCCAGCAGCCCTATAGCTAGAGACAGATATGAAAAACTGTTTTTT
CASSPIARDRYEKLFF
>-|TRBV5-1|TRBD1|TRBJ2-7
TGCGCCAGCAGCTTGGAGCAGGGGGCTCGCGAGCAGTACTTC
CASSLEQGAREQYF
>-|TRBV4-1|-|TRBJ2-1
TGCGCCAGCAGCCAAGATCGAATGCGGGGGCGGTTCTTC
CASSQDRMRGRFF
>-|TRBV27|-|TRBJ2-2
TGTGCCAGCAGTTCGCACAGAAACACCGGGGAGCTGTTTTTT
CASSSHRNTGELFF
>-|TRBV29-1|TRBD2|TRBJ2-7
TGCAGCGTTGGCGGGAGGGCCTCCTACGAGCAGTACTTC
CSVGGRASYEQYF
>-|TRBV15|-|TRBJ2-2
TGTGCCACCAGCAGAGGTCAAGAGGAGCTGTTTTTT
CATSRGQEELFF
>-|TRBV28|TRBD2|TRBJ2-3
TGTGCCAGCAGCCCGGGACTAGCGGGAGGAGGCACAGATACGCAGTATTTT
CASSPGLAGGGTDTQYF
>-|TRBV2|-|TRBJ2-1
TGTGCCAGCAGTGAAGACAGGGTAACCTACAATGAGCAGTTCTTC
CASSEDRVTYNEQFF
>-|TRBV5-1|TRBD2|TRBJ2-1
TGCGCCAGCAGAGGACTAGCGGGAGGTAGGTCCTACAATGAGCAGTTCTTC
CASRGLAGGRSYNEQFF
>-|TRBV20-1|-|TRBJ2-5
TGCAGTGCCATTCTTGAGACCCAGTACTTC
CSAILETQYF
>once|TRBV5-1|TRBD2|TRBJ2-1
TGCGCCAGCAGCTTTACTAGCGGGAGTCGGTACAATGAGCAGTTCTTC
CASSFTSGSRYNEQFF
>once|TRBV28|-|TRBJ1-1
TGTGCCAGCAGTTTAAGTTGGGCTGAAGCTTTCTTT
CASSLSWAEAFF
>once|TRBV18|-|TRBJ1-2
TGTGCCAGCTCACTTGATGTGGCAGTAGCTAACTATGGCTACACCTTC
CASSLDVAVANYGYTF
>-|TRBV7-2|-|TRBJ1-3
TGTGCCAGCAGTATCGTGGGGCCTGGAAACACCATATATTTT
CASSIVGPGNTIYF
>-|TRBV19|-|TRBJ1-5
TGTGCCAGTAGTGGGGACTTCCGGGGTGGTGGTTTTAGCAATCAGCCCCAGCATTTT
CASSGDFRGGGFSNQPQHF
>-|TRBV7-2|-|TRBJ2-1
TGTGCCAGCAGCTTCTCCGGGACGGAGCCCTACAATGAGCAGTTCTTC
CASSFSGTEPYNEQFF
>-|TRBV13|TRBD2|TRBJ2-5
TGTGCCAGCAGCGCAAGCGGGAGGGGCGGGGAGACCCAGTACTTC
CASSASGRGGETQYF
>-|TRBV28|TRBD1|TRBJ1-5
TGTGCCAGCAAAAGGGACAGGATAGGTCAGCCCCAGCATTTT
CASKRDRIGQPQHF